The rows below give T cell receptor beta chains drawn from one sample of a study of pediatric ulcerative colitis. Using immunoSEQ multiplex PCR, the repertoire was profiled, and TCRdb retains in-frame clones only, with some absent. The sample shows approximately 37,000 clones, roughly 70% of them seen only once. The sequenced sample was gut tissue. These receptors were obtained from a boy aged 10-17 years with severe ulcerative colitis. CDR3s include the opening cysteine and the closing phenylalanine or tryptophan. D genes are given only for firm matches. Where a row states a size, it is once, few, many or the class of an expanded clone; other rows omit it.

CALSQINQPQHF | TGTGCATTAAGCCAGATTAATCAGCCCCAGCATTTT | TRBJ1-5 | NA | TRBV6-1 | NA
CASRAEPYEQYF | TGTGCCAGCAGGGCGGAACCGTACGAGCAGTACTTC | TRBJ2-7 | NA | TRBV28 | once
CASSSLRQRFDQPQHF | TGTGCCAGCAGCTCCCTACGACAGCGTTTTGATCAGCCCCAGCATTTT | TRBJ1-5 | NA | TRBV5-6 | NA
CASSPRRGLLTGELFF | TGCGCCAGCAGCCCGCGGAGGGGACTACTCACCGGGGAGCTGTTTTTT | TRBJ2-2 | TRBD2 | TRBV4-1 | NA
CASRARGITNEKLFF | TGTGCCAGCAGGGCTAGGGGAATCACTAATGAAAAACTGTTTTTT | TRBJ1-4 | NA | TRBV2 | NA
CASSLDSGNSPLHF | TGTGCCAGTAGTCTGGACAGTGGTAATTCACCCCTCCACTTT | TRBJ1-6 | NA | TRBV19 | NA
CASSPSGAGDGYTF | TGTGCCAGCAGCCCAAGCGGTGCAGGGGACGGCTACACCTTC | TRBJ1-2 | NA | TRBV7-9 | NA
CASSLAGSSGNTIYF | TGCGCCAGCAGCTTGGCAGGGAGCTCTGGAAACACCATATATTTT | TRBJ1-3 | NA | TRBV5-1 | once
CSVTGPEADEKLFF | TGCAGCGTCACGGGACCAGAGGCGGATGAAAAACTGTTTTTT | TRBJ1-4 | NA | TRBV29-1 | NA
CASSAGTGGNEQFF | TGCGCCAGCAGCGCCGGGACAGGTGGAAATGAGCAGTTCTTC | TRBJ2-1 | TRBD1 | TRBV5-1 | NA
CASSFRGGGANVLTF | TGTGCCAGCAGTTTCAGGGGAGGTGGGGCCAACGTCCTGACTTTC | TRBJ2-6 | NA | TRBV28 | NA
CASCGGPYNEQFF | TGTGCCAGTTGTGGGGGGCCCTACAATGAGCAGTTCTTC | TRBJ2-1 | NA | TRBV2 | NA
CASSKTGYVGQTYDEQYF | TGTGCCAGCAGCAAAACTGGTTATGTGGGTCAGACTTACGACGAGCAGTACTTC | TRBJ2-7 | NA | TRBV21-1 | few
CASREQYGVGPQHF | TGTGCCAGCAGAGAACAATATGGGGTCGGGCCCCAGCATTTT | TRBJ1-5 | NA | TRBV28 | NA
CASSDQTVSSTDTQYF | TGTGCCAGCAGCGATCAGACAGTGAGTAGCACAGATACGCAGTATTTT | TRBJ2-3 | NA | TRBV9 | NA
CASSENLWARDGYGYTF | TGTGCCAGCAGTGAAAATTTATGGGCCAGGGACGGCTATGGCTACACCTTC | TRBJ1-2 | NA | TRBV6-1 | NA
CASSAGTGRASSYYGYTF | TGTGCCAGCAGCGCCGGGACAGGGAGGGCCTCTTCGTACTATGGCTACACCTTC | TRBJ1-2 | TRBD1 | TRBV9 | NA
CASSGGLMNTEAFF | TGCGCCAGCAGTGGGGGACTGATGAACACTGAAGCTTTCTTT | TRBJ1-1 | NA | TRBV5-1 | NA
CASSGGLYNSPLHF | TGTGCCAGCAGTGGTGGACTGTATAATTCACCCCTCCACTTT | TRBJ1-6 | NA | TRBV2 | NA
CASSFRTRGVSEQFF | TGTGCCAGCAGCTTTCGGACTAGGGGAGTTAGTGAGCAGTTCTTC | TRBJ2-1 | TRBD2 | TRBV7-6 | NA
CASSDRGQGVETQYF | TGTGCCAGCAGTGATCGGGGGCAGGGAGTGGAGACCCAGTACTTC | TRBJ2-5 | NA | TRBV2 | NA
CATSRGTGLATNEQFF | TGTGCCACCAGCAGGGGAACTGGTCTAGCCACCAATGAGCAGTTCTTC | TRBJ2-1 | NA | TRBV15 | once
CASSNPPYGYTF | TGTGCCAGCAGCAACCCCCCTTATGGCTACACCTTC | TRBJ1-2 | NA | TRBV7-2 | NA
CASSLRTGYTEAFF | TGTGCCAGCAGTTTACGGACAGGGTACACTGAAGCTTTCTTT | TRBJ1-1 | TRBD1 | TRBV27 | once
CASSLGGGTTDTQYF | TGTGCCAGCAGCTTAGGGGGGGGGACCACAGATACGCAGTATTTT | TRBJ2-3 | TRBD2 | TRBV7-2 | NA
CASSLGQGNNQPQHF | TGTGCCAGCAGCTTAGGACAGGGAAACAATCAGCCCCAGCATTTT | TRBJ1-5 | NA | TRBV13 | NA
CASSQEMTSGGGSTDTQYF | TGTGCCAGCAGCCAAGAGATGACTAGCGGGGGGGGCTCCACAGATACGCAGTATTTT | TRBJ2-3 | TRBD2 | TRBV4-2 | NA
CASSIRRGWGPDSYEQYF | TGTGCCAGTAGTATCCGCCGCGGATGGGGCCCCGACTCCTACGAGCAGTACTTC | TRBJ2-7 | NA | TRBV19 | NA
CASRLVSSSSYEQYF | TGTGCAAGTCGCTTAGTTAGTAGCTCCTCCTACGAGCAGTACTTC | TRBJ2-7 | NA | TRBV12-2 | NA
CASSLGVSGGLLDTIYF | TGTGCCAGCAGCTTAGGAGTGTCTGGGGGTCTTTTGGACACCATATATTTT | TRBJ1-3 | NA | TRBV11-2 | NA
CASSRGEYNEQFF | TGTGCCAGCAGCAGGGGGGAATACAATGAGCAGTTCTTC | TRBJ2-1 | NA | TRBV2 | NA
CASSSRRTDNEKLFF | TGTGCCAGCAGCTCCCGGCGCACGGATAATGAAAAACTGTTTTTT | TRBJ1-4 | NA | TRBV7-9 | few
CASSLAQGATEAFF | TGCGCCAGCAGCTTGGCCCAGGGGGCCACTGAAGCTTTCTTT | TRBJ1-1 | TRBD1 | TRBV5-1 | NA
CASSPDRAQRHTEAFF | TGTGCCAGCAGCCCAGACAGGGCCCAAAGGCACACTGAAGCTTTCTTT | TRBJ1-1 | TRBD1 | TRBV7-6 | NA
CASGEAYNEQFF | TGTGCTTCGGGGGAGGCCTACAATGAGCAGTTCTTC | TRBJ2-1 | NA | TRBV12-5 | once
CASSFQLQGVFF | TGTGCCAGCAGTTTTCAGCTACAGGGGGTGTTTTTT | TRBJ1-4 | TRBD1 | TRBV28 | NA
CASSVAAVKGREKLFF | TGTGCCAGCAGCGTGGCGGCGGTCAAGGGGAGGGAAAAACTGTTTTTT | TRBJ1-4 | NA | TRBV5-6 | NA
CASSLGTEQYF | TGTGCCAGCAGCTTAGGTACCGAGCAGTACTTC | TRBJ2-7 | NA | TRBV7-9 | NA
CASSKGGDTEAFF | TGTGCCAGCAGTAAGGGGGGCGACACTGAAGCTTTCTTT | TRBJ1-1 | NA | TRBV11-3 | few
CAISALGEEQYF | TGTGCCATCAGTGCTTTAGGCGAGGAGCAGTACTTC | TRBJ2-7 | NA | TRBV10-3 | NA
CASSLGTGGSVAFF | TGTGCCAGCAGTTTAGGGACAGGAGGCTCGGTAGCTTTCTTT | TRBJ1-1 | TRBD1 | TRBV27 | NA
CASSAAYQGRAFF | TGTGCCAGCAGCGCCGCCTATCAGGGGAGGGCTTTCTTT | TRBJ1-1 | NA | TRBV9 | NA
CASSEAGRVGEGYTF | TGTGCCAGCAGTGAAGCGGGCCGAGTAGGGGAAGGCTACACCTTC | TRBJ1-2 | NA | TRBV6-1 | NA
CASSSRRSLRSTGYTF | TGTGCCAGCAGCTCCCGTAGGAGCTTGAGAAGTACTGGCTACACCTTC | TRBJ1-2 | NA | TRBV21-1 | NA
CASRPDGFSGNTIYF | TGTGCCAGCAGACCCGACGGCTTCTCTGGAAACACCATATATTTT | TRBJ1-3 | NA | TRBV6-5 | few
CASSSQGSDTQYF | TGTGCCAGCAGCTCGCAGGGGTCAGATACGCAGTATTTT | TRBJ2-3 | NA | TRBV7-3 | NA
CASWRYKTEAFF | TGTGCCAGCTGGAGGTATAAGACTGAAGCTTTCTTT | TRBJ1-1 | NA | TRBV7-9 | few
CASSPQYEQYF | TGTGCCAGCAGCCCCCAGTACGAGCAGTACTTC | TRBJ2-7 | NA | TRBV7-9 | NA